This is a list of T cell receptor beta chains from one sample in a study of blood T cell repertoires in COVID-19. Profiling relied on immunoSEQ multiplex PCR, and the TCRdb table lists in-frame clones only, not all of them. Of 250,000 to 300,000 clones listed, about 90% are singletons. The sequenced material came from peripheral blood. The receptors originated from a woman aged 55-75 years with COVID-19, enrolled during active disease. CDR3s include the opening cysteine and the closing phenylalanine or tryptophan. A D gene is named only where the DNA matches it firmly. Clone size is shown for a subset of rows, as once, few, many or a class of expanded clone.

.,.,TRBV19,TRBJ1-1,CASSIKIGGEAFF,TGTGCCAGTAGTATTAAGATCGGGGGGGAAGCTTTCTTT
.,.,TRBV28,TRBJ1-5,CASSGRGPQHF,TGTGCCAGCAGCGGGAGGGGCCCCCAGCATTTT
.,TRBD1,TRBV5-1,TRBJ2-5,CASSLRPGGSETQYF,TGCGCCAGCAGCTTGCGTCCAGGGGGTTCGGAGACCCAGTACTTC
.,.,TRBV7-2,TRBJ1-1,CASSFQILNTEAFF,TGTGCCAGCAGCTTTCAAATTTTGAACACTGAAGCTTTCTTT
once,.,TRBV7-3,TRBJ2-1,CASSLFAGTRNEQFF,TGTGCCAGCAGCTTATTCGCCGGGACAAGGAATGAGCAGTTCTTC
.,.,TRBV7-9,TRBJ1-2,CASSLEGVGYTF,TGTGCCAGCAGCTTAGAAGGGGTGGGCTACACCTTC
.,.,TRBV20-1,TRBJ1-3,CSASADSGNTIYF,TGCAGTGCTAGTGCAGACTCTGGAAACACCATATATTTT
.,.,TRBV4-1,TRBJ2-1,CASSQVGQGIDNEQFF,TGCGCCAGCAGCCAAGTAGGTCAGGGAATTGACAATGAGCAGTTCTTC
few,TRBD1,TRBV15,TRBJ1-5,CATSRDLGDRVQPQHF,TGTGCCACCAGCAGAGATCTGGGGGACAGGGTTCAGCCCCAGCATTTT
.,.,TRBV6-5,TRBJ1-2,CASSRHRNYGYTF,TGTGCCAGCAGCAGACACCGTAACTATGGCTACACCTTC
.,.,TRBV5-1,TRBJ1-2,CASSSGHGADYGYTF,TGCGCCAGCAGCTCGGGACATGGGGCCGACTATGGCTACACCTTC
.,.,TRBV7-4,TRBJ1-5,CASSRGRDRHQPQHF,TGTGCCAGCAGCCGTGGCCGGGATCGGCATCAGCCCCAGCATTTT
.,.,TRBV6-1,TRBJ1-2,CASSESRQGYGYTF,TGTGCCAGCAGTGAAAGTCGGCAGGGTTATGGCTACACCTTC
.,.,TRBV29-1,TRBJ1-5,CSVAVGGRNQPQHF,TGCAGCGTGGCCGTGGGGGGTCGCAATCAGCCCCAGCATTTT
.,.,TRBV6-5,TRBJ1-1,CASSLEGSDTEAFF,TGTGCCAGCAGCCTGGAGGGCTCGGACACTGAAGCTTTCTTT
.,TRBD1,TRBV2,TRBJ1-2,CASSLGQGVHYGYTF,TGTGCCAGCAGCCTGGGACAGGGGGTTCACTATGGCTACACCTTC
.,.,TRBV4-2,TRBJ2-6,CASSQLSAGFGANVLTF,TGTGCCAGCAGCCAATTGTCGGCAGGGTTTGGGGCCAACGTCCTGACTTTC
few,.,TRBV15,TRBJ1-5,CATSRDGQYLRQPQHF,TGTGCCACCAGCAGAGATGGACAGTACCTAAGACAGCCCCAGCATTTT
once,TRBD1,TRBV7-9,TRBJ1-1,CASSSNRQGALNTEAFF,TGTGCCAGCAGCTCAAATCGACAGGGGGCGCTGAACACTGAAGCTTTCTTT
.,TRBD1,TRBV18,TRBJ2-2,CASSPPTGFGAGELFF,TGTGCCAGCTCACCGCCGACAGGGTTCGGGGCCGGGGAGCTGTTTTTT
few,TRBD1,TRBV7-2,TRBJ1-5,CASSPGQTYQPQHF,TGTGCCAGCAGCCCGGGACAGACTTATCAGCCCCAGCATTTT
.,TRBD1,TRBV27,TRBJ1-6,CASRLTRDRRNSPLHF,TGTGCCAGCAGACTTACCCGGGACAGGAGGAATTCACCCCTCCACTTT
.,TRBD1,TRBV3-1/TRBV3-2,TRBJ1-4,CASSPQASGGREKLFF,TGTGCCAGCAGCCCACAGGCTTCAGGGGGGCGTGAAAAACTGTTTTTT
.,.,TRBV4-3,TRBJ2-5,CASSPGLRETQYF,TGCGCCAGCAGCCCGGGACTCCGGGAGACCCAGTACTTC
.,.,TRBV11-2,TRBJ1-2,CASSPGKDYGYTF,TGTGCCAGCAGCCCCGGGAAGGACTATGGCTACACCTTC
.,TRBD1,TRBV2,TRBJ1-5,CASIIHGTGGVRGNQPQHF,TGTGCCAGCATAATTCACGGGACAGGGGGGGTGAGGGGCAATCAGCCCCAGCATTTT
.,.,TRBV5-8,TRBJ2-7,CASNPVGRGVYEQYF,TGTGCCAGCAACCCCGTCGGGCGGGGAGTCTACGAGCAGTACTTC
.,TRBD1,TRBV6-5,TRBJ2-7,CASSQRDRAPYEQYF,TGTGCCAGCAGTCAACGGGACAGGGCACCCTACGAGCAGTACTTC
.,.,TRBV16,TRBJ1-1,CASSYSGLMNTEAFF,TGTGCCAGCAGTTACAGTGGTTTAATGAACACTGAAGCTTTCTTT
.,.,TRBV9,TRBJ1-2,CASSVANYGYTF,TGTGCCAGCAGCGTCGCTAACTATGGCTACACCTTC
.,.,TRBV5-5,TRBJ1-2,CASSLDPRGPGYGYTF,TGTGCCAGCAGCTTGGACCCCAGGGGCCCGGGGTATGGCTACACCTTC
.,.,TRBV7-9,TRBJ1-4,CASSLYSGRGNEKLFF,TGTGCCAGCAGCTTATACTCCGGCAGGGGAAACGAAAAACTGTTTTTT
.,.,TRBV6-2/TRBV6-3,TRBJ2-2,CASSYFARTGELFF,TGTGCCAGCAGTTACTTTGCCCGGACCGGGGAGCTGTTTTTT
.,TRBD1,TRBV30,TRBJ1-3,CAWSIGTDGNTIYF,TGTGCCTGGAGTATTGGGACAGATGGAAACACCATATATTTT
.,TRBD1,TRBV14,TRBJ1-2,CASSQDLVRGNGYTF,TGTGCCAGCAGCCAAGATCTCGTCAGGGGGAATGGCTACACCTTC
.,TRBD1,TRBV5-1,TRBJ1-1,CASSERDRVNTEAFF,TGCGCCAGCAGCGAAAGGGACAGAGTGAACACTGAAGCTTTCTTT
once,.,TRBV19,TRBJ1-1,CASSGSLYRALNTEAFF,TGTGCCAGTAGTGGATCCTTATACAGGGCCCTGAACACTGAAGCTTTCTTT
few,TRBD2,TRBV11-2,TRBJ2-3,CASSRRTSGDSTDTQYF,TGTGCCAGCAGTCGAAGGACTAGCGGGGATAGCACAGATACGCAGTATTTT
.,.,TRBV6-5,TRBJ2-5,CASSYWGLKETQYF,TGTGCCAGCAGTTACTGGGGACTCAAAGAGACCCAGTACTTC
.,.,TRBV18,TRBJ1-2,CASSPYGGRENGYTF,TGTGCCAGCTCACCGTACGGGGGGCGGGAGAATGGCTACACCTTC
.,.,TRBV13,TRBJ1-2,CASSDNPGQAGYTF,TGTGCCAGCAGCGACAACCCGGGACAAGCTGGCTACACCTTC
once,TRBD1,TRBV30,TRBJ1-5,CAWSAAGRGHPRHF,TGTGCCTGGAGTGCTGCAGGCAGGGGGCACCCGCGACATTTT
.,.,TRBV2,TRBJ1-6,CASSQTTAGGSPLHF,TGTGCCAGCAGCCAAACGACAGCGGGAGGTTCACCCCTCCACTTT
few,.,TRBV2,TRBJ1-1,CASPSGGRVNTEAFF,TGTGCCAGCCCTTCGGGGGGCAGAGTGAACACTGAAGCTTTCTTT
.,TRBD2,TRBV23-1,TRBJ2-7,CASLLAGGVYEQYF,TGCGCCAGCCTGTTAGCGGGGGGGGTCTACGAGCAGTACTTC
.,TRBD2,TRBV5-1,TRBJ2-2,CASGNRLAGASGGELFF,TGCGCCAGCGGGAATCGACTAGCGGGGGCCTCGGGCGGGGAGCTGTTTTTT
once,TRBD1,TRBV6-5,TRBJ1-2,CASSYEPTGDYGYTF,TGTGCCAGCAGTTACGAACCGACAGGGGACTATGGCTACACCTTC
.,.,TRBV9,TRBJ1-2,CASSGGRADLLSVRDGYTF,TGTGCCAGCAGCGGGGGGAGGGCGGACCTTCTGTCAGTCCGGGATGGCTACACCTTC
.,.,TRBV12-2,TRBJ1-5,CASRLVQGGQPQHF,TGTGCAAGTCGTTTGGTCCAGGGAGGTCAGCCCCAGCATTTT
once,TRBD2,TRBV7-9,TRBJ2-2,CASSQALAGSGELFF,TGTGCCAGCAGCCAAGCCCTAGCGGGGTCCGGGGAGCTGTTTTTT
.,.,TRBV7-2,TRBJ1-1,CASSRAAGTEAFF,TGTGCCAGCAGCCGGGCCGCGGGCACTGAAGCTTTCTTT
.,.,TRBV7-2,TRBJ1-1,CASSLVQGNTEAFF,TGTGCCAGCAGCCTCGTACAGGGGAACACTGAAGCTTTCTTT
.,.,TRBV7-9,TRBJ1-2,CASSLVQGADLNYGYTF,TGTGCCAGCAGCTTAGTACAGGGAGCTGATCTTAACTATGGCTACACCTTC
.,TRBD1,TRBV7-9,TRBJ2-7,CASSLGTGDEQYF,TGTGCCAGCAGCTTAGGGACAGGGGACGAGCAGTACTTC